Below are 22 T cell receptor beta chains sequenced from a single sample in a study of blood T cell repertoires in COVID-19. The data were produced by immunoSEQ multiplex PCR, yet TCRdb's version contains in-frame clones alone and is incomplete. The data contain 300,000 to 400,000 clones, more than 90% of them singletons. Sequenced material: PBMCs or T cells enriched from blood (not recorded which). These receptors all stem from a man aged 60 to 75 who had recovered from COVID-19.

This chain connects TRBV6-2 or TRBV6-3 to TRBJ1-2, with TRBD1 matching 8 bases. This CDR3 is 14 amino acids long. Germline lookup yields CDR1 MNHEY and CDR2 SVGEGT. J lost 5 bases, V lost 6 bases, and 8 bases had no gene match. The CDR3 DNA reads as TGTGCCAGCAGCCCGGGACAGGAGGCGTATGGCTACACCTTC. Translated: CASSPGQEAYGYTF.

This chain uses TRBV15 with TRBJ2-1, with D unresolved. This CDR3 region has 16 residues. The germline V gene has CDR1 LNHNV and CDR2 YYDKDF (reference sequence). V was shortened by 1 base and J by 2 bases, with 12 bases between the two germline ends. For the CDR3, the DNA is TGTGCCACCAGCAGAGTTAGTCAACTTACCTACAATGAGCAGTTCTTC. Residues: CATSRVSQLTYNEQFF. Full variable domain (rest looked up from reference TRBV15 and TRBJ2-1): DAMVIQNPRYQVTQFGKPVTLSCSQTLNHNVMYWYQQKSSQAPKLLFHYYDKDFNNEADTPDNFQSRRPNTSFCFLDIRSPGLGDTAMYLCATSRVSQLTYNEQFFGPGTRLTVL.

The chain links TRBV11-2 to TRBJ2-3, with TRBD2 identical over 7 bases. J gave up 2 bases and V 8 bases, and 13 bases lay outside the gene matches. CDR3 length: 16 amino acids. Germline V gives CDR1 SGHAT, CDR2 FQNNGV. The CDR3 DNA follows: TGTGCCAGCCTAATCTTGGGAGCGGGGAACACAGATACGCAGTATTTT. Translating it yields CASLILGAGNTDTQYF.

The chain employs TRBV7-2 and TRBJ1-4; TRBD1 matches 7 bases. Germline V lookup: CDR1 SGHTA, CDR2 FQGNSA. The CDR3 runs 16 residues. V lost 0 bases to trimming and J lost 8 bases; unmatched junction nucleotides: 9. CDR3: CASSLASGQTAEKLFF. The CDR3 nucleotides are TGTGCCAGCAGCTTAGCTTCGGGACAGACGGCCGAAAAACTGTTTTTT.

This clone was counted once. V gene TRBV13 combines with J gene TRBJ1-5; tentative D call: TRBD1 (5 bases). Germline V lookup: CDR1 PRHDT, CDR2 FYEKMQ (reference sequence). CDR3 length equals 14 residues. The germline V and J ends were trimmed by 0 bases and 6 bases, with 9 bases remaining between them. This CDR3 is CASSLGGGGQPQHF. In DNA, the CDR3 is TGTGCCAGCAGCTTAGGCGGGGGAGGTCAGCCCCAGCATTTT.

V usage is TRBV5-4 and J usage is TRBJ1-2; TRBD1 might be the D (6 bases). In germline, CDR1 is SGHNT, CDR2 YYREEE (reference sequence). The length of the CDR3 is 15 residues. Between the trimmed V and J ends, which lost 4 bases and 4 bases, there was a span of 17 bases. CDR3: CASSPYGLGAYGYTF. The CDR3 DNA follows: TGTGCCAGCAGCCCCTACGGCTTGGGGGCCTATGGCTACACCTTC.

The chain joins TRBV3-1 (or the pseudogene TRBV3-2) to TRBJ2-7; 10 nucleotides align to TRBD2. The ends lost 4 bases at V and 5 bases at J; junction bases unmatched: 11. The CDR3 totals 16 residues. The germline CDR1 and CDR2 sequences are LGHDT and YNNKEL (reference sequence). CDR3 nucleotides: TGTGCCAGCAGCCCTTCAGCGGGAGGGCCCCTCCACGAGCAGTACTTC. Its translation: CASSPSAGGPLHEQYF.

This clone has more than one count but fewer than ten. For the CDR3, the DNA is TGTGCCAGCAGCCCCCTGGGACTTTACAATGAGCAGTTCTTC. This codes for CASSPLGLYNEQFF. The chain uses TRBV3-1 (or the pseudogene TRBV3-2) and TRBJ2-1; D is possibly TRBD2 (6 bases). Germline CDR1 reads LGHDT; CDR2 reads YNNKEL (reference sequence). The CDR3 runs to 14 residues. Trimming stripped 4 bases from V and 4 bases from J, with 11 bases between.

This clone was observed once. This chain connects TRBV9 to TRBJ1-3; TRBD1 matches 7 bases. J lost 0 bases, V lost 3 bases, and 6 bases had no gene match. Germline V gene lookup returns CDR1 SGDLS and CDR2 YYNGEE. This CDR3 has 16 amino acids. The CDR3 nucleotides read TGTGCCAGCAGCGCTCTAACAGGGGCCTCTGGAAACACCATATATTTT. Encoded protein: CASSALTGASGNTIYF.

The V and J genes are TRBV7-2 and TRBJ1-1, with TRBD1 matching over 7 bases. Trimming cost V 7 bases and J 0 bases; bases outside gene matches: 5. The CDR3 length is 14 residues. Germline CDR1 is SGHTA and CDR2 is FQGNSA. In nucleotides, the CDR3 is TGTGCCAGCAAACAGGGGACAGTGAACACTGAAGCTTTCTTT. Protein product: CASKQGTVNTEAFF.

This rearrangement joins TRBV6-5 to TRBJ2-1, with TRBD2 matching 10 bases. This CDR3 is built from 15 residues. Germline CDR1 and CDR2: MNHEY and SVGAGI. The junction had 5 bases not matched to a gene; V was cut back by 7 bases and J by 2 bases. The DNA of the CDR3 is TGTGCCAGCACCTCAGCGGGAGGGGCCTACAATGAGCAGTTCTTC. Encoded protein: CASTSAGGAYNEQFF.

The chain uses TRBV20-1 and TRBJ2-7; D is unclear. The germline V and J ends were trimmed by 3 bases and 3 bases, with 6 bases remaining between them. Germline CDR1 is DFQATT and CDR2 is SNEGSKA (reference sequence). The CDR3 runs to 11 residues. CDR3 nucleotides: TGCAGTGCTAGTCCTAGCTACGAGCAGTACTTC. Protein product: CSASPSYEQYF.

The sample holds one count of this clone. The chain joins TRBV7-9 to TRBJ2-7; tentatively, D is TRBD1 (6 bases). Germline assignment: CDR1 SEHNR and CDR2 FQNEAQ (reference sequence). Trimming removed 1 base from V and 5 bases from J, with 24 bases in between. CDR3 length: 18 residues. The CDR3 region is CASSLGIGGHHSGHEQYF. The DNA of the CDR3 is TGTGCCAGCAGCTTAGGAATTGGGGGACATCACAGCGGCCACGAGCAGTACTTC.

The chain couples TRBV24-1 to TRBJ2-1, with 10 bases that match TRBD2. In germline, CDR1 is KGHDR, CDR2 SFDVKD. V shed 7 bases and J 4 bases; nucleotides not matched to a gene: 6. The CDR3 spans 15 residues. The CDR3 nucleotides read TGTGCCACCAGCTACACTAGCGGGGTTTACAATGAGCAGTTCTTC. Protein sequence: CATSYTSGVYNEQFF.

The chain carries TRBV30 and TRBJ1-5; 8 bases fit TRBD1. The V and J ends lost 2 bases and 3 bases, in that order; junction bases with no gene match: 12. The V gene's germline CDR1 is GTSNPN and CDR2 SVGIG (reference sequence). The CDR3 length is 17 residues. The CDR3 DNA reads TGTGCCTGGAGTCAGGGGGCGGAGGGGCGGTACAATCAGCCCCAGCATTTT. The encoded protein is CAWSQGAEGRYNQPQHF.

The chain carries TRBV12-3 or TRBV12-4 and TRBJ1-2, with D possibly being TRBD1 (6 bases). This CDR3 is built from 13 residues. With 5 bases removed from V and 5 bases from J, the gap between germline ends came to 12 bases. The CDR3 nucleotides are TGTGCCAGCAGTCTGGGGGGGCTATATGGCTACACCTTC. Amino acid sequence: CASSLGGLYGYTF.

The rearrangement links TRBV19 to TRBJ1-6, with 10 bases lining up with TRBD1. Germline loops: CDR1 LNHDA, CDR2 SQIVND (reference sequence). This CDR3 has 16 amino acids. V shed 7 bases, J shed 3 bases, and the junction held 6 bases outside the gene matches. CDR3: CASTGTGDFYNSPLHF. CDR3 coding DNA: TGTGCCAGTACCGGGACAGGGGACTTCTATAATTCACCCCTCCACTTT.

This chain connects TRBV4-1 to TRBJ1-3; D is ambiguous. This CDR3 is 16 amino acids long. The V and J ends lost 3 bases and 0 bases respectively, with 12 bases between them. Germline CDR1 is MGHRA and CDR2 is YSYEKL. The CDR3 loop reads CASSHLLFVSGNTIYF. CDR3 DNA sequence: TGCGCCAGCAGCCATCTCCTTTTTGTCTCTGGAAACACCATATATTTT.

The V and J genes are TRBV5-1 and TRBJ2-1, with a weak D call TRBD1 (6 bases). The CDR3 runs to 15 residues. V lost 1 base to trimming and J lost 3 bases, with 11 bases between them. The germline gives CDR1 SGHRS, CDR2 YFSETQ. The CDR3 region is CASSLPGTHYNEQFF. The CDR3 nucleotides read TGCGCCAGCAGCTTGCCCGGGACACACTACAATGAGCAGTTCTTC.

The chain has TRBV5-1 and TRBJ2-3; D may be TRBD2 (5 bases). The V end was cut by 3 bases, the J end by 0 bases, with 8 bases between. Germline V gene sequence: CDR1 SGHRS, CDR2 YFSETQ. The CDR3 totals 14 residues. CDR3 in amino acids: CASSYRTSTDTQYF. The DNA for the CDR3 is TGCGCCAGCAGCTACCGGACTAGCACAGATACGCAGTATTTT.

The V and J genes are TRBV27 and TRBJ1-1; 7 bases agree with TRBD1. This CDR3 comprises 15 residues. J gave up 0 bases and V 8 bases, and 9 bases lay outside the gene matches. CDR1 MNHEY and CDR2 SMNVEV come from the germline V gene (reference sequence). The CDR3 loop is CASRNSRGVNTEAFF. In nucleotides, the CDR3 is TGTGCCAGCCGGAACAGCAGGGGGGTGAACACTGAAGCTTTCTTT.

This clone has more than one count but fewer than ten. This rearrangement joins TRBV19 to TRBJ2-7, with TRBD2 matching 7 bases. The junction had 5 bases not matched to a gene; V was cut back by 5 bases and J by 1 base. Germline CDR1 reads LNHDA; CDR2 reads SQIVND (reference sequence). This CDR3 spans 14 amino acids. The CDR3 nucleotides read TGTGCCAGTAGTGTCGGGACTAATTCCTACGAGCAGTACTTC. It yields the protein CASSVGTNSYEQYF.